This T cell receptor beta chain was sequenced during a study of blood T cell repertoires in COVID-19. V gave up 0 bases and J gave up 6 bases, with 9 bases separating them. The CDR3 consists of 15 residues. Germline CDR1 is MNHNS and CDR2 is SASEGT. Patients at the Seattle site were enrolled during active infection and followed longitudinally. The assay was immunoSEQ multiplex PCR, and TCRdb's table has in-frame clones only and misses some. The sample holds under 350,000 clones, roughly 91% seen once. The source material was peripheral blood. This TCR was sampled from a woman aged 30 to 39 with COVID-19, enrolled during active disease. The V gene is TRBV6-1, the J gene TRBJ1-6, with D hard to call. The CDR3 nucleotides read TGTGCCAGCAGTGAAGCGAGAACAGCTAATTCACCCCTCCACTTT. It codes for CASSEARTANSPLHF.